The present entry profiles one T cell receptor beta chain with its context. Its target antigen remains unknown. Base qualities are not provided; no much larger clone lies one nucleotide away. No patient had received any treatment before thyroid surgery. The study retrospectively analysed patient clinical samples collected from about 2012 to 2018 using T-cell receptor beta sequencing. After removal of 0 bases from V and 6 bases from J, the junction retains 6 bases not matched to a gene. The CDR3 numbers 16 residues from cysteine through phenylalanine. Just the 48-base CDR3 DNA is kept, in frame starting at base 1. Based on the germline V gene, the CDR1 and CDR2 sequences are SGHNT and YENEEA. This sample is part of a study of metastatic and nonmetastatic thyroid tumors (dated by TCRdb to the early 2020s). Background for the entire study: For patients with malignant and with benign thyroid disease, the researchers compared repertoires between peripheral blood samples and tumor or nodule tissue samples. Study-wide findings and limitations: In both blood and tumor samples, TCR beta diversity was reported to be significantly higher in malignant tumors than in benign nodules.

Library prep was done by PCR. Instrument used: Illumina HiSeq 4000. The TCR beta-chain CDR3 region of each patient was profiled by high-throughput sequencing. Processing in the source paper ran as follows. Drawing on CDR3 differences between clinicopathological groups, the researchers built a classifier meant to tell apart patients with distant-metastatic papillary thyroid cancer. The Shannon index was used to assess repertoire diversity, and the Morisita-Horn index was used to assess tumor-blood repertoire similarity. TCRdb redid the processing of the public reads, applying fastp at Q25 and MiXCR, and retained in-frame beta chains. TCRdb's processing, not the authors' own work, is the source of the V and J calls. The table for this sample lists roughly 45,000 clones; 3% to 3.5% of them were counted only once. The ten largest account for more than 7.5% of the sample.

This clonotype was obtained from a female donor with papillary thyroid cancer or a benign thyroid nodule (not recorded which). Some clones in this sample may be carry-over from other donors' samples. The specimen sequenced was blood. Recombination joined TRBV11-3 with TRBJ2-2; TRBD2 matches 8 bases in the middle. CDR3 protein: CASSLEAGRAAGELFF. The nucleotides read TGTGCCAGCAGCTTAGAGGCCGGGAGGGCCGCCGGGGAGCTGTTTTTT.